This T cell receptor beta chain comes out of a study of Ad26.COV2.S vaccination and SARS-CoV-2 variants. Background on the study: Into the muscle, Ad26.COV2.S was dosed once or twice, 56 days apart.

Here immunoSEQ multiplex PCR was the method, and the copy in TCRdb shows in-frame clones only, minus some. The table lists about 480,000 clones, around nine tenths of them singletons. A remark on this clone: Other DNA sequences of this sample code for an identical CDR3.

Regarding treatment: about 20 received Ad26.COV2.S at low or high dose, single or two shots; 5 received placebo; per-sample allocation not given. Specimens were obtained on day 63 following the first vaccine or placebo injection. The CDR3 covers 13 residues. V was cut by 2 bases and J by 0 bases, with 5 bases left in between. Germline assignment: CDR1 GTSNPN and CDR2 SVGIG (reference sequence). V usage is TRBV30 and J usage is TRBJ1-5; D is unclear. Specimen: peripheral blood, collected in a trial of Ad26.COV2.S vaccine versus placebo. This clonotype originated in a person between 18 and 65 years old who received the Ad26.COV2.S COVID-19 vaccine or a placebo. The CDR3 bases are TGTGCCTGGAGTCAAGATAGCAATCAGCCCCAGCATTTT. Translating it yields CAWSQDSNQPQHF.